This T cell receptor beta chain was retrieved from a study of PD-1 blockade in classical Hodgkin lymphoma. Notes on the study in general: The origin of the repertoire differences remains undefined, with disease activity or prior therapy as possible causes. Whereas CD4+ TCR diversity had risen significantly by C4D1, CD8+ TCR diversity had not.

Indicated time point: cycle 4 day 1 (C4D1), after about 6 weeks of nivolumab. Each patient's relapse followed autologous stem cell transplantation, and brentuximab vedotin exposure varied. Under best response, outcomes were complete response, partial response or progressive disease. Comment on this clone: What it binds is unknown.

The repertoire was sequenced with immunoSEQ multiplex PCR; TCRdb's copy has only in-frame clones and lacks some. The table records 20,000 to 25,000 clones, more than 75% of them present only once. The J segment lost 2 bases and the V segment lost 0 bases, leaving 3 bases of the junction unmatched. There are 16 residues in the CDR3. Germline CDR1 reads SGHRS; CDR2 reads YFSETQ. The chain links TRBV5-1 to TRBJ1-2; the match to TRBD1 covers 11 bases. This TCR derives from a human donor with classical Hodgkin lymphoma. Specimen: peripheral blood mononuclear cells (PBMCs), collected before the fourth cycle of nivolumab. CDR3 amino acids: CASSLAGTGGNYGYTF. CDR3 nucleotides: TGCGCCAGCAGCTTGGCCGGGACAGGGGGGAACTATGGCTACACCTTC.